The 13 T cell receptor beta chains given below trace back to one sample, sequenced in a study of T cells after yellow fever vaccination (dated by TCRdb to between 2017 and 2020). In the paper's terms, the treatment or condition label means: live attenuated yellow fever vaccine strain. Receptor amplification or capture employed 5' RACE. The reads were generated on an Illumina HiSeq 2500. Clones were called with MiXCR by TCRdb after fastp trimmed the public reads at Q25, and only in-frame beta chains were retained. Entries are consolidated by CDR3 protein sequence, retaining the most common genes and DNA. The sample table holds 250,000 or so distinct CDR3 sequences, of which around 7% were seen once. Over 0.65% of the sample lies in the top ten. This sample comprised CD4+ T cells sorted from PBMCs, obtained 15 days after the yellow fever booster vaccination. These receptor sequences come from a man younger than 40 who received the YFV17D yellow fever vaccine.

The chain links TRBV20-1 to TRBJ2-5; D is possibly TRBD1 (5 bases). The CDR3 sequence is 14 residues long. Looked up from germline, CDR1 is DFQATT and CDR2 is SNEGSKA (reference sequence). Trimming stripped 6 bases from V and 5 bases from J, with 19 bases between. The CDR3 sequence is CSAITGQIKETQYF. The CDR3 coding sequence is TGCAGTGCCATAACAGGTCAAATAAAGGAGACCCAGTACTTC.

This clonotype was counted only a few times. This chain connects TRBV9 to TRBJ1-4; D unresolved. This CDR3 spans 15 amino acids. Germline loops: CDR1 SGDLS, CDR2 YYNGEE. V lost 1 base and J lost 4, with 11 bases in between. In nucleotides, the CDR3 is TGTGCCAGCAGCGTACCGTTCCGCAATAATGAAAAACTGTTTTTT. It codes for CASSVPFRNNEKLFF.

Many counts were recorded for this clonotype. The chain combines TRBV12-3 or TRBV12-4 with TRBJ1-1; 12 nucleotides agree with TRBD1. There are 18 residues in the CDR3. V lost 2 bases, J lost 0 bases, and 7 bases stayed unmatched. The CDR3 nucleotides read TGTGCCAGCAGTTTACGGGGGACAGGGGGCGGAATGAACACTGAAGCTTTCTTT. Protein: CASSLRGTGGGMNTEAFF.

This clonotype was observed a handful of times. The chain joins TRBV30 to TRBJ2-2, with D perhaps TRBD2 (5 bases). Looked up from germline, CDR1 is GTSNPN and CDR2 is SVGIG (reference sequence). Trimming removed 6 bases from V and 6 bases from J, with 11 bases in between. This CDR3 comprises 12 residues. The chain's CDR3 is CACTDWSGELFF. In DNA, the CDR3 is TGTGCCTGCACGGACTGGTCCGGGGAGCTGTTTTTT. The full variable domain, completed using reference TRBV30 and TRBJ2-2, is SQTIHQWPATLVQPVGSPLSLECTVEGTSNPNLYWYRQAAGRGLQLLFYSVGIGQISSEVPQNLSASRPQDRQFILSSKKLLLSDSGFYLCACTDWSGELFFGEGSRLTVL.

As concerns this clonotype: This may come from a read error, since a much larger clone is one base off. This chain connects TRBV6-1 to TRBJ1-2; tentatively, D is TRBD1 (6 bases). Germline assignment: CDR1 MNHNS and CDR2 SASEGT. Trimming left V 3 bases short and J 4 bases short, with 9 bases between. CDR3 length equals 13 residues. The CDR3 reads CASSEDSTYGYTF. CDR3 nucleotide sequence: TGTGCCAGCAGTGAGGACAGTACCTATGGCTACACCTTC.

This chain uses TRBV20-1 with TRBJ2-3; D is unresolved. Germline-derived CDR1 and CDR2 are DFQATT and SNEGSKA (reference sequence). Between the trimmed V and J ends, which lost 0 bases and 0 bases, there was a span of 7 bases. This CDR3 region has 14 residues. The CDR3 protein is CSARDVASTDTQYF. CDR3 nucleotides: TGCAGTGCTAGAGATGTGGCGAGCACAGATACGCAGTATTTT.

In this sample, this clonotype turned up a few times. The V call is TRBV4-2, the J call TRBJ2-7; possible D gene TRBD1, 6 bases. This CDR3 is 15 amino acids long. The germline V gene has CDR1 LGHNA and CDR2 YNFKEQ. Trimming stripped 1 base from V and 2 bases from J, with 12 bases between. CDR3 bases: TGTGCCAGCAGCCAAGGTCCCGGACAGCCCTACGAGCAGTACTTC. Encoded protein: CASSQGPGQPYEQYF.

This clonotype was counted between two and nine times. The chain carries TRBV19 and TRBJ2-1; TRBD2 agrees at 10 bases. Looked up from germline, CDR1 is LNHDA and CDR2 is SQIVND (reference sequence). The CDR3 spans 13 residues. Unmatched junction bases numbered 6, after V lost 7 bases and J lost 9 bases. In nucleotides, the CDR3 is TGTGCCAGTACTCTAGCGGGGGCGGGTGAGCAGTTCTTC. This codes for CASTLAGAGEQFF.

This clonotype was observed many times. V usage is TRBV6-1 and J usage is TRBJ2-2, with D unclear. This CDR3 is built from 14 residues. CDR1 MNHNS and CDR2 SASEGT come from the germline V gene. Trimming stripped 7 bases from V and 0 bases from J, with 9 bases between. The CDR3 sequence: CASKRSPNTGELFF. For the CDR3, the DNA is TGTGCCAGCAAGCGCAGTCCGAACACCGGGGAGCTGTTTTTT.

This clonotype was found a few times. The chain joins TRBV5-1 to TRBJ2-1; D gene ambiguous. There are 13 residues in the CDR3. Trimming took off 0 bases at V and 15 bases at J, with 16 bases between the two ends. Germline V gene sequence: CDR1 SGHRS, CDR2 YFSETQ. The CDR3 spells CASSLGPSGRLFF. CDR3 DNA sequence: TGCGCCAGCAGCTTGGGCCCCTCGGGTCGGCTGTTCTTC. Drawing the rest from reference TRBV5-1 and TRBJ2-1, the complete variable domain is KAGVTQTPRYLIKTRGQQVTLSCSPISGHRSVSWYQQTPGQGLQFLFEYFSETQRNKGNFPGRFSGRQFSNSRSEMNVSTLELGDSALYLCASSLGPSGRLFFGPGTRLTVL.

The V and J genes are TRBV6-2 or TRBV6-3 and TRBJ2-7; 7 bases fit TRBD1. The ends lost 10 bases at V and 7 bases at J; junction bases unmatched: 10. CDR3 length: 12 amino acids. From germline, CDR1 is MNHEY and CDR2 SVGEGT. CDR3 coding DNA: TGTGCCACCCGACAGGGAAGGAATGAGCAGTACTTC. Its protein is CATRQGRNEQYF.

The chain links TRBV20-1 to TRBJ1-2, with a possible D match to TRBD1 (5 bases). Trimming stripped 0 bases from V and 2 bases from J, with 7 bases between. The CDR3 totals 13 residues. From germline, CDR1 is DFQATT and CDR2 SNEGSKA (reference sequence). As DNA, the CDR3 is TGCAGTGCTAGAGATGGGGGAAACTATGGCTACACCTTC. Translated, it gives CSARDGGNYGYTF.

This clonotype was detected a few times. V is TRBV20-1 and J is TRBJ2-2, with D maybe TRBD2 (7 bases). The CDR3 runs 13 residues. CDR1 is DFQATT, CDR2 SNEGSKA, per germline (reference sequence). The ends were cut back, 6 bases at V and 4 bases at J, with 12 bases in the middle. The CDR3 here is CSAGGQGTGELFF. CDR3 nucleotide sequence: TGCAGTGCGGGGGGGCAGGGCACCGGGGAGCTGTTTTTT.